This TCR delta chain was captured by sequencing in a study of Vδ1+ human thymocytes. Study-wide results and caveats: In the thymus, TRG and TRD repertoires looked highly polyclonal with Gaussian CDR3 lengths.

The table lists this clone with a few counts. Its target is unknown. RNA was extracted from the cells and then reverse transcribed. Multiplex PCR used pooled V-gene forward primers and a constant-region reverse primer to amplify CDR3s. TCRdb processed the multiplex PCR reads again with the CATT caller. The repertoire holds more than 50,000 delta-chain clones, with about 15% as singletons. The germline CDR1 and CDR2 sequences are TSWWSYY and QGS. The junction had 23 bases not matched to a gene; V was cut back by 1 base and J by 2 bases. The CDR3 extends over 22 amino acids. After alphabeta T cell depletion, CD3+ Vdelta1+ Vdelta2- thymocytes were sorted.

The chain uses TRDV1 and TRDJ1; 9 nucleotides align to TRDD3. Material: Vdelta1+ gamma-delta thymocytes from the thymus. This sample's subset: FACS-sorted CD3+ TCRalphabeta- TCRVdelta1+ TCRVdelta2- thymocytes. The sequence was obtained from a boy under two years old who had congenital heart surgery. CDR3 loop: CALGEPTLSLNWGTPDTDKLIF. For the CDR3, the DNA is TGTGCTCTTGGGGAACCGACACTTTCCCTAAACTGGGGGACCCCGGATACCGATAAACTCATCTTT.